This is a list of T cell receptor beta chains from one sample in a study of blood T cells in healthy people across ages. Via MiXCR, TCRdb re-called the 5' RACE reads, giving one row per CDR3 protein. Here the sample spans about 800,000 distinct CDR3 sequences, roughly 25% being singletons. The same sample was also used in a study of T cells of mothers and their children.

Sequences were obtained from blood. These receptors came from a boy aged 5-17 years in good health. CDR3s include the opening cysteine and the closing phenylalanine or tryptophan. D genes are given only for firm matches. Expanded clones get a size class; other rows say once, few or many, or leave the size out.

V gene,D gene,J gene,clone size,CDR3 protein,CDR3 DNA
TRBV19,.,TRBJ2-1,.,CASSIMSADEQFF,TGTGCCAGTAGTATCATGTCTGCAGATGAGCAGTTCTTC
TRBV20-1,.,TRBJ2-1,.,CSASPPEQVYNEQFF,TGCAGTGCTAGCCCCCCGGAACAAGTCTACAATGAGCAGTTCTTC
TRBV28,.,TRBJ1-5,.,CASSPTSGGRDTQHF,TGTGCCAGCAGTCCGACTAGCGGGGGCAGAGATACGCAGCATTTT
TRBV13,.,TRBJ1-2,once,CASSLGAGMDGYTF,TGTGCCAGCAGCTTAGGTGCAGGGATGGATGGCTACACCTTC
TRBV28,TRBD2,TRBJ2-1,few,CASSSGSIYNEQFF,TGTGCCAGCAGTAGCGGGAGTATCTACAATGAGCAGTTCTTC
TRBV10-3,.,TRBJ2-7,.,CAISEGTFNSYEQYF,TGTGCCATCAGTGAGGGGACGTTCAACTCCTACGAGCAGTACTTC
TRBV7-8,.,TRBJ1-2,.,CASSLLPGNWDYTF,TGTGCCAGCAGCTTATTACCAGGAAATTGGGACTACACCTTC
TRBV15,.,TRBJ1-1,.,CATSRDGSEGADTEAFF,TGTGCCACCAGCAGAGACGGTAGCGAAGGGGCGGACACTGAAGCTTTCTTT
TRBV9,TRBD2,TRBJ2-7,.,CASSVGGSGDEQYF,TGTGCCAGCAGCGTAGGCGGGAGCGGCGACGAGCAGTACTTC
TRBV7-8,TRBD2,TRBJ2-1,few,CASSQVPLAGVNYNEQFF,TGTGCCAGCAGCCAAGTACCTCTAGCGGGGGTTAACTACAATGAGCAGTTCTTC
TRBV6-5,.,TRBJ2-3,.,CASSSSRYGTDTQYF,TGTGCCAGCAGTAGCTCTCGGTATGGCACAGATACGCAGTATTTT
TRBV27,.,TRBJ1-1,.,CASSPSWETLNTEAFF,TGTGCCAGCAGCCCTTCTTGGGAGACTTTGAACACTGAAGCTTTCTTT
TRBV20-1,.,TRBJ2-7,few,CSARQGANTYEQYF,TGCAGTGCGCGCCAGGGAGCTAACACCTACGAGCAGTACTTC
TRBV27,.,TRBJ2-2,few,CASSLSFTEPLEPFF,TGTGCCAGCAGTTTATCGTTTACGGAGCCCTTGGAGCCGTTTTTT
TRBV11-2,TRBD2,TRBJ2-7,.,CASSLVPTSGGRYEQYF,TGTGCCAGCAGCTTAGTCCCAACAAGCGGGGGCCGCTACGAGCAGTACTTC
TRBV7-2,.,TRBJ1-3,.,CASSPKGADGNTIYF,TGTGCCAGCAGCCCCAAAGGGGCGGATGGAAACACCATATATTTT
TRBV6-2/TRBV6-3,.,TRBJ2-1,many,CASSYSIHGEQFF,TGTGCCAGCAGTTACTCGATTCACGGGGAGCAGTTCTTC
TRBV18,TRBD1,TRBJ1-1,few,CASSGTGAQNTEAFF,TGTGCCAGCTCCGGAACAGGGGCGCAGAACACTGAAGCTTTCTTT
TRBV29-1,.,TRBJ2-2,few,CSVEIVQANTGELFF,TGCAGCGTTGAAATTGTACAGGCGAACACCGGGGAGCTGTTTTTT
TRBV9,.,TRBJ2-6,few,CASGAQGASGANVLTF,TGTGCCAGCGGCGCTCAGGGAGCGTCTGGGGCCAACGTCCTGACTTTC
TRBV14,.,TRBJ1-1,.,CASSHPWGRDTEAFF,TGTGCCAGCAGCCACCCATGGGGGCGAGACACTGAAGCTTTCTTT
TRBV7-6,.,TRBJ2-7,few,CASRREPAHYEQYF,TGTGCCAGCAGGAGGGAACCGGCCCATTACGAGCAGTACTTC
TRBV12-3/TRBV12-4,TRBD1,TRBJ1-5,.,CASRGTGGSNQPQHF,TGTGCCAGCAGGGGGACAGGGGGGAGCAATCAGCCCCAGCATTTT
TRBV6-6,.,TRBJ2-3,.,CASTINPTLTDTQYF,TGTGCCAGCACCATTAACCCGACACTCACAGATACGCAGTATTTT
TRBV12-3/TRBV12-4,.,TRBJ2-7,few,CASSPFDYAYEQYF,TGTGCCAGCAGTCCGTTTGACTATGCCTACGAGCAGTACTTC
TRBV28,.,TRBJ2-7,few,CASGPTVDTGYEQYF,TGTGCCAGCGGTCCGACAGTTGATACCGGATACGAGCAGTACTTC
TRBV7-9,.,TRBJ1-2,many,CASSLVVQGGYGYTF,TGTGCCAGCAGCTTAGTAGTCCAGGGCGGCTATGGCTACACCTTC
TRBV4-1,.,TRBJ1-5,many,CASSLREGQPQHF,TGCGCCAGCAGCCTCAGGGAGGGTCAGCCCCAGCATTTT
TRBV29-1,TRBD1,TRBJ2-7,few,CSVERSGTETYEQYF,TGCAGCGTTGAGAGGTCCGGGACAGAGACCTACGAGCAGTACTTC
TRBV7-2,.,TRBJ1-1,.,CASSLAPPRTADTEAFF,TGTGCCAGCAGCTTAGCGCCACCGCGGACAGCCGACACTGAAGCTTTCTTT
TRBV11-2,.,TRBJ2-5,few,CAIGGKETQYF,TGTGCCATAGGAGGGAAAGAGACCCAGTACTTC
TRBV7-2,.,TRBJ1-4,.,CASSSTLEEKLFF,TGTGCCAGCAGCTCTACCTTGGAGGAAAAACTGTTTTTT
TRBV20-1,TRBD1,TRBJ2-5,.,CSARAGDRGGETQYF,TGCAGTGCTAGAGCCGGGGACAGGGGGGGCGAGACCCAGTACTTC
TRBV9,.,TRBJ1-2,.,CASSGEVYYGYTF,TGTGCCAGCAGCGGGGAGGTTTACTATGGCTACACCTTC
TRBV7-2,.,TRBJ1-2,.,CASSLGIWRDYGYTF,TGTGCCAGCAGCTTGGGGATATGGAGGGACTATGGCTACACCTTC
TRBV28,.,TRBJ2-7,.,CASSQQGPQGDEQYF,TGTGCCAGCAGTCAACAGGGACCTCAAGGTGACGAGCAGTACTTC
TRBV7-9,TRBD1,TRBJ2-3,.,CASRTGASTDTQYF,TGTGCCAGCCGGACAGGGGCTAGCACAGATACGCAGTATTTT
TRBV29-1,TRBD2,TRBJ2-3,.,CSLGGSTDTQYF,TGCAGCCTCGGGGGGAGCACAGATACGCAGTATTTT
TRBV15,.,TRBJ2-5,few,CATSPAGKKGETQYF,TGTGCCACCAGTCCCGCGGGAAAAAAGGGGGAGACCCAGTACTTC
TRBV15,.,TRBJ1-5,many,CATSRDPAQPQHF,TGTGCCACCAGCAGAGATCCGGCTCAGCCCCAGCATTTT
TRBV24-1,.,TRBJ2-3,.,CATQSPSSDTQYF,TGTGCCACCCAATCCCCCTCTTCGGATACGCAGTATTTT
TRBV14,TRBD2,TRBJ2-2,few,CASSRTQRERDGELFF,TGTGCCAGCAGCCGAACTCAGCGGGAAAGGGACGGGGAGCTGTTTTTT
TRBV4-3,.,TRBJ2-7,few,CASSQDSGTSSREQYF,TGCGCCAGCAGCCAAGACTCCGGGACAAGTTCCCGCGAGCAGTACTTC
TRBV18,TRBD1,TRBJ2-1,.,CASSPGTAVYNEQFF,TGTGCCAGCTCACCTGGGACAGCCGTCTACAATGAGCAGTTCTTC
TRBV4-1,TRBD2,TRBJ2-5,few,CASSPRGSGRELETQYF,TGCGCCAGCAGCCCTCGTGGTAGCGGGAGGGAATTGGAGACCCAGTACTTC
TRBV20-1,TRBD2,TRBJ2-1,few,CSARPGLAVIEQFF,TGCAGTGCTAGACCGGGACTAGCAGTTATTGAGCAGTTCTTC
TRBV7-3,.,TRBJ2-1,.,CASSLTGGSAYNEQFF,TGTGCCAGCAGCTTAACGGGCGGATCGGCCTACAATGAGCAGTTCTTC
TRBV6-2/TRBV6-3,TRBD1,TRBJ2-5,few,CASSGDDRVMETQYF,TGTGCCAGCAGTGGAGATGACAGGGTTATGGAGACCCAGTACTTC
TRBV27,.,TRBJ2-7,many,CASSAGSSYEQYF,TGTGCCAGCAGTGCCGGGAGCTCCTACGAGCAGTACTTC
TRBV6-6,.,TRBJ1-5,few,CASGIRSDQPQHF,TGTGCTTCGGGGATAAGGTCAGATCAGCCCCAGCATTTT
TRBV7-6,TRBD2,TRBJ2-3,few,CASSGAGEYTQYF,TGTGCCAGCAGCGGGGCGGGGGAATATACGCAGTATTTT
TRBV20-1,.,TRBJ1-1,.,CSAPGPRGNTEAFF,TGCAGTGCCCCCGGACCAAGGGGGAACACTGAAGCTTTCTTT
TRBV12-3/TRBV12-4,.,TRBJ2-7,.,CASRQSYEQYF,TGTGCCAGCAGGCAATCATACGAGCAGTACTTC
TRBV6-1,.,TRBJ2-2,.,CASSGPGPANTGELFF,TGTGCCAGCAGTGGGCCGGGACCGGCGAACACCGGGGAGCTGTTTTTT